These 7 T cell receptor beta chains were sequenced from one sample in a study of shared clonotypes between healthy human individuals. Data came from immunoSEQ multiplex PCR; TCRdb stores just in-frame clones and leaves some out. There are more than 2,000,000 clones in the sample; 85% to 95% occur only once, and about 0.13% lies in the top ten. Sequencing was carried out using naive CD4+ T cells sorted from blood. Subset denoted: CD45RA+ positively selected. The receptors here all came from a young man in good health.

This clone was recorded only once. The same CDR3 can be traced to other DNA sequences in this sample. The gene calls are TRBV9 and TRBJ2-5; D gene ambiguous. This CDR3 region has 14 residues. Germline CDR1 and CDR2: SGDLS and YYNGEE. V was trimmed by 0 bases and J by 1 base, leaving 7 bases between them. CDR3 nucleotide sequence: TGTGCCAGCAGCGTAGGGGTCAGCCAAGAGACCCAGTACTTC. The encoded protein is CASSVGVSQETQYF.

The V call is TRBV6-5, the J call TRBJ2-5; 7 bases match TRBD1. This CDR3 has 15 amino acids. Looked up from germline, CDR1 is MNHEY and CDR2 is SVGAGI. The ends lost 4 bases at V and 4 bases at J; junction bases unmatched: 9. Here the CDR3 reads CASSSGTYRGETQYF. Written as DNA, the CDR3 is TGTGCCAGCAGTTCCGGGACCTACAGGGGAGAGACCCAGTACTTC.

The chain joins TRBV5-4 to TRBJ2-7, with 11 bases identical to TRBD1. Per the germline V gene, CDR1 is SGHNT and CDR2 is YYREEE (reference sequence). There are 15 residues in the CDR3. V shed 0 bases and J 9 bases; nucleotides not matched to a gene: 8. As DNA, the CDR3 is TGTGCCAGCAGCTTGGGAGGGACAGGGGGTAAGGGGCAGTACTTC. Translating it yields CASSLGGTGGKGQYF.

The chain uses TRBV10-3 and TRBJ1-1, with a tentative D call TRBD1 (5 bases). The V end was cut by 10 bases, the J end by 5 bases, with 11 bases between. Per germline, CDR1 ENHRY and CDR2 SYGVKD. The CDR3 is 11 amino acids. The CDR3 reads CATIGGTEAFF. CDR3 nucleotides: TGTGCCACCATCGGGGGAACTGAAGCTTTCTTT.

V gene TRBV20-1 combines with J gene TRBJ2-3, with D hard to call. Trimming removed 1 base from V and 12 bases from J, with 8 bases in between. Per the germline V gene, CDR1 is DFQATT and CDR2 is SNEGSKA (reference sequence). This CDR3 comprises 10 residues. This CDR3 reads CSARVIDQYF. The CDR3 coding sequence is TGCAGTGCTAGAGTCATAGATCAGTATTTT.

DNA for the CDR3: TGTGCCAGCAGCTTAGAGGAAGGGCGGCATCAGCCCCAGCATTTT. Translated, it gives CASSLEEGRHQPQHF. The chain joins TRBV7-8 to TRBJ1-5, with D unresolved. This CDR3 is built from 15 residues. CDR1 SGHVS and CDR2 FQNEAQ come from the germline V gene. With 1 base removed from V and 5 bases from J, the gap between germline ends came to 12 bases.

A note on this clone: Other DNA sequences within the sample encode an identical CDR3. The CDR3 DNA is TGTGCCAGCAGTTACTCCAGAGATTCACCCCTCCACTTT. Translation: CASSYSRDSPLHF. The chain recombines TRBV6-6 with TRBJ1-6; no clear D. Trimming shortened V by 0 bases and J by 8 bases, and 5 bases separated the two germline ends. The CDR3 extends over 13 amino acids. The germline gives CDR1 MNHNY, CDR2 SVGAGI (reference sequence).